This T cell receptor beta chain appears in the sequencing data of a study of blood T cell repertoires in COVID-19. Study-level information: Researchers got acute and convalescent COVID-19 samples from the United States, Italy and Spain. T cells, B-cell-depleted T cells, or PBMCs supplied cDNA or gDNA.

There are 16 residues in the CDR3. Trimming removed 0 bases from V and 2 bases from J, with 11 bases in between. Looked up from germline, CDR1 is KGHSH and CDR2 is LQKENI. The data were produced by immunoSEQ multiplex PCR, yet TCRdb's version contains in-frame clones alone and is incomplete. The sample consists of around 72,000 clones, around four fifths of them appearing once. The chain joins TRBV18 to TRBJ1-5, with a tentative D call TRBD1 (5 bases). The sample comprised peripheral blood. The TCR sequence derives from a woman aged 60-70 years with acute or convalescent COVID-19. The CDR3 DNA follows: TGTGCCAGCTCACCACCCGGGGGTAGGGGCAATCAGCCCCAGCATTTT. Translated, it gives CASSPPGGRGNQPQHF.